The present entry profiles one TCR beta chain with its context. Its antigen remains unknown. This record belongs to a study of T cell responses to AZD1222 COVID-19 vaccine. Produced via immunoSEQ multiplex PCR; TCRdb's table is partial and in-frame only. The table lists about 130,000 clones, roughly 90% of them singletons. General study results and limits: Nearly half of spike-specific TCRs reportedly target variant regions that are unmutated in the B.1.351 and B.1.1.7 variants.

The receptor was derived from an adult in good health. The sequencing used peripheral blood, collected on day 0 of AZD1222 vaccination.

Here the CDR3 DNA reads TGTGCCACCAGCAGAGCGAGTAGTGAAAAACTGTTTTTT. Residues: CATSRASSEKLFF. This chain connects TRBV15 to TRBJ1-4; no clear D gene. This CDR3 region has 13 residues. Germline CDR1 and CDR2: LNHNV and YYDKDF (reference sequence). Trimming shortened V by 1 base and J by 7 bases, and 7 bases separated the two germline ends.